This T cell receptor (beta chain) was sequenced in a study of T cells in Graves' hyperthyroidism and ophthalmopathy. RNA transcripts yielded amplified TCR beta CDR3 regions. The TCR CDR3 first-round RT-PCR relied on the HTBI primer set. TCRdb re-called the multiplex PCR reads through MiXCR, storing one row per CDR3 protein. The sample carries about 560,000 distinct CDR3 sequences, under 60% recorded once. Germline lookup yields CDR1 SQVTM and CDR2 ANQGSEA. Trimming took off 8 bases at V and 4 bases at J, with 15 bases between the two ends. The length of the CDR3 is 12 residues. The V call is TRBV29-1, the J call TRBJ2-7; D is possibly TRBD2 (6 bases). The TCR originated in a woman between 18 and 29 years old with Graves' hyperthyroidism. Sequencing was carried out using peripheral blood or thyroid tissue (not recorded which). CDR3 bases: TGCAGCTTTCGGGACCGGGGGTACGAGCAGTACTTC. Amino acids: CSFRDRGYEQYF.